The present entry profiles one TCR beta chain with its context. The data were taken from a study of CD8 T cells in Susac syndrome. The CDR3 extends over 11 amino acids. Per the germline V gene, CDR1 is SNHLY and CDR2 is FYNNEI. Trimming removed 8 bases at V and 7 bases at J, with 11 bases between. The RNA, about 0.5 to 1 ug, was put through reverse transcription using random hexamers. TCRdb analysed the immunoSEQ multiplex PCR reads with MiXCR anew, one entry per CDR3 protein. Among some 200,000 distinct CDR3 sequences listed, over 90% were seen once. Sequenced input: CD4+ T cells from PBMCs. This chain connects TRBV2 to TRBJ1-1; no clear D gene. The sequence came from a human donor with multiple sclerosis. The DNA for the CDR3 is TGTGCCAGCGGGCAGGAGGGTGAAGCTTTCTTT. This translates into CASGQEGEAFF.